This T cell receptor (beta chain) was retrieved from a study of blood T cell repertoires in COVID-19. The CDR3 sequence is 14 residues long. CDR1 and CDR2 from the germline V gene are MNHEY and SMNVEV (reference sequence). V gave up 6 bases and J gave up 7 bases; unmatched junction bases: 1. Repertoires were generated with immunoSEQ multiplex PCR, while TCRdb's copy carries only in-frame clones and drops some. The table lists approximately 150,000 clones, roughly 90% of them singletons. This chain joins TRBV27 and TRBJ2-2, with 14 bases fitting TRBD2. Sequenced input: PBMCs or T cells enriched from blood (not recorded which). The TCR comes from a human donor with acute COVID-19. The donor label of this sample is uncertain. CDR3 region: CASRTSGGVGELFF. The CDR3 region has the DNA TGTGCCAGCAGGACTAGCGGGGGGGTCGGGGAGCTGTTTTTT.